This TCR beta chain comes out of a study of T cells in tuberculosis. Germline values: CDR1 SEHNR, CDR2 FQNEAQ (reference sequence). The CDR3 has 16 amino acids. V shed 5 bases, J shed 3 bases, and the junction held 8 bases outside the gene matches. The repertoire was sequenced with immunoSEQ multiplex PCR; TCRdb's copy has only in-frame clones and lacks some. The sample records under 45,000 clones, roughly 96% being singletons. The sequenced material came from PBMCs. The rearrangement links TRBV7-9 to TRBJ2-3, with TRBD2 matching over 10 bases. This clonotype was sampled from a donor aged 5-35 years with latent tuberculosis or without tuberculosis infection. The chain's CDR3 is CASSTQRGGMTDTQYF. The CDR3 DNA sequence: TGTGCCAGCAGCACTCAGCGGGGGGGCATGACAGATACGCAGTATTTT.